This T cell receptor (beta chain) was captured by sequencing in a study of identical twins. This clonotype occurred a few times. The antigen is undetermined. TCRdb redid the calling of the 5' RACE reads with MiXCR, one entry per CDR3 protein. This sample has roughly 710,000 distinct CDR3 sequences, with 5.5% to 6.5% found just once. The study, taken as a whole, reports: Conclusions were drawn cross-sectionally by statistical analysis, without following the same donors.

This CDR3 has 10 amino acids. The V end was cut by 3 bases, the J end by 11 bases, with 5 bases between. The germline gives CDR1 MDHEN, CDR2 SYDVKM. Sample: naive T cells sorted from blood. The rearrangement links TRBV28 to TRBJ2-1; no reliable D call. This TCR was sampled from a man aged 18 to 30 in good health. The CDR3 region has the DNA TGTGCCAGCAGTTTGATAAAGCAGTTCTTC. This sequence encodes CASSLIKQFF.